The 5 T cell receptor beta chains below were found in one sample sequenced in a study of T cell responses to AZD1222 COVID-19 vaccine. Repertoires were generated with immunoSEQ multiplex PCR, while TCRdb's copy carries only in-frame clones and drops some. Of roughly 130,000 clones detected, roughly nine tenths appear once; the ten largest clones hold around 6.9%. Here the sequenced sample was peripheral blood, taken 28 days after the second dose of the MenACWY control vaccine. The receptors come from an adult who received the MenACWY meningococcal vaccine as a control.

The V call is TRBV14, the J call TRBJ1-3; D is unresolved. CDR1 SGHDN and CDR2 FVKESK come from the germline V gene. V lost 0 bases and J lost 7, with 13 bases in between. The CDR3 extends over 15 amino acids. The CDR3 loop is CASSQEGKGDNTIYF. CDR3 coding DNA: TGTGCCAGCAGCCAAGAGGGCAAGGGAGATAACACCATATATTTT.

CDR3 protein: CASREGGGGYTF. CDR3 coding DNA: TGTGCCAGCAGGGAGGGAGGGGGCGGCTACACCTTC. The V gene is TRBV28, the J gene TRBJ1-2; 7 bases map to TRBD1. The CDR3 contains 12 residues. Germline CDR1 and CDR2: MDHEN and SYDVKM. V lost 6 bases and J lost 8; bases outside the gene matches: 6.

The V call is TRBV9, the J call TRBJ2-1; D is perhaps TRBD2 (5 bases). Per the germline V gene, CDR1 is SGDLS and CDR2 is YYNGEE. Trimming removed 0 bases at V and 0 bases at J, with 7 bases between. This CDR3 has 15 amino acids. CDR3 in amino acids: CASSVDGNSYNEQFF. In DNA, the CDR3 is TGTGCCAGCAGCGTAGACGGGAACTCCTACAATGAGCAGTTCTTC.

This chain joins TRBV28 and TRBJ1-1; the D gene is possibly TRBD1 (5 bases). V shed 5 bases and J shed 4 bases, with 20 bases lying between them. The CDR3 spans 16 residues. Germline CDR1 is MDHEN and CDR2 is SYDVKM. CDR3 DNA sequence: TGTGCCAGCAGTCCCTGGGCAGGGCCGAGGGGCACTGAAGCTTTCTTT. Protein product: CASSPWAGPRGTEAFF.

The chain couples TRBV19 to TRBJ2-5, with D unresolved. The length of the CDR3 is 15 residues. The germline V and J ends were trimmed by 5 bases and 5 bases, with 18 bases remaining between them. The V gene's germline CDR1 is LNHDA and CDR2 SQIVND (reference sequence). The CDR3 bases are TGTGCCAGTAGTGGACCGGGTGCCGCGGAGGAGACCCAGTACTTC. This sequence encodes CASSGPGAAEETQYF.